The rows below give T cell receptor beta chains drawn from one sample of a study of T cell responses to AZD1222 COVID-19 vaccine. This table comes from immunoSEQ multiplex PCR, and its TCRdb copy is limited to in-frame clones, with some not included. Here the sample spans tens of thousands of clones, around 84% being singletons. This specimen consisted of peripheral blood, obtained on day 0 of AZD1222 vaccination. These receptors were collected from an adult in good health. The CDR3 runs from the conserved cysteine through the conserved F or W. A D gene is named only where the DNA matches it firmly. Where a row states a size, it is once, few, many or the class of an expanded clone; other rows omit it.

D: TRBD1; J: TRBJ1-1; V: TRBV24-1; size: few; DNA: TGTGCCACCAGTGATTCTCGACAGGGGGCGGGCACTGAAGCTTTCTTT; CDR3: CATSDSRQGAGTEAFF
D: NA; J: TRBJ1-3; V: TRBV7-2; size: NA; DNA: TGTGCCAGCAGCTTAACGCAGGCAAGATCTGGAAACACCATATATTTT; CDR3: CASSLTQARSGNTIYF
D: NA; J: TRBJ1-1; V: TRBV19; size: NA; DNA: TGTGCCAGTAGTATAGTTGGGCACACTGAAGCTTTCTTT; CDR3: CASSIVGHTEAFF
D: NA; J: TRBJ1-6; V: TRBV30; size: NA; DNA: TGTGCCTGGAGTGAATTATGGGATTCACCCCTCCACTTT; CDR3: CAWSELWDSPLHF
D: NA; J: TRBJ1-5; V: TRBV10-3; size: once; DNA: TGTGCCATCAGCCCGGACGGGAATAGCAATCAGCCCCAGCATTTT; CDR3: CAISPDGNSNQPQHF
D: NA; J: TRBJ1-1; V: TRBV4-2; size: NA; DNA: TGTGCCAGCAGCCAAAGCCGGGTCGGGGCTGAAGCTTTCTTT; CDR3: CASSQSRVGAEAFF
D: TRBD1; J: TRBJ2-5; V: TRBV6-4; size: once; DNA: TGTGCCACCGAAAGGGGGACAGGGGAGACCCAGTACTTC; CDR3: CATERGTGETQYF
D: NA; J: TRBJ1-1; V: TRBV7-9; size: NA; DNA: TGTGCCAGCAGCTTTCTCGACAGGGAAGCTTTCTTT; CDR3: CASSFLDREAFF
D: NA; J: TRBJ1-5; V: TRBV7-2; size: NA; DNA: TGTGCCAGCAGCTTAGTAGTGGCGGGCAATCAGCCCCAGCATTTT; CDR3: CASSLVVAGNQPQHF
D: TRBD1; J: TRBJ1-6; V: TRBV5-1; size: NA; DNA: TGCGCCAGCAGGGAGACAGGGGATTCACCCCTCCACTTT; CDR3: CASRETGDSPLHF
D: TRBD2; J: TRBJ2-3; V: TRBV13; size: few; DNA: TGTGCCAGCAGCTTAAGCGGGGATTTCACAGATACGCAGTATTTT; CDR3: CASSLSGDFTDTQYF
D: TRBD2; J: TRBJ2-1; V: TRBV7-3; size: NA; DNA: TGTGCCAGCAGTCATATCGCCGGGACTAGCGGGAGACATTACAATGAGCAGTTCTTC; CDR3: CASSHIAGTSGRHYNEQFF
D: TRBD2; J: TRBJ2-7; V: TRBV4-3; size: NA; DNA: TGCGCCAGCAGCCAATTTGCGACTAGCGGCTACGAGCAGTACTTC; CDR3: CASSQFATSGYEQYF
D: NA; J: TRBJ2-1; V: TRBV12-1; size: NA; DNA: TGTGCCAGCATGCCCTGGGGGGGGCAGTTCTTC; CDR3: CASMPWGGQFF
D: TRBD1; J: TRBJ1-2; V: TRBV19; size: NA; DNA: TGTGCCAGTTCTGGAGGACAGGGATGGTATGGCTACACCTTC; CDR3: CASSGGQGWYGYTF
D: NA; J: TRBJ2-1; V: TRBV7-6; size: NA; DNA: TGTGCCAGCAGCTTAGCCGTAAGCGGGCCACAGGACAATGAGCAGTTCTTC; CDR3: CASSLAVSGPQDNEQFF
D: TRBD1; J: TRBJ1-2; V: TRBV7-2; size: NA; DNA: TGTGCCAGCAGCGACCCCGGACAGGGGACCCCTAACTATGGCTACACCTTC; CDR3: CASSDPGQGTPNYGYTF
D: NA; J: TRBJ2-7; V: TRBV19; size: few; DNA: TGTGCCAGTAGTAGGCCCGGGACATTCTCCCGCGAGCAGTACTTC; CDR3: CASSRPGTFSREQYF
D: NA; J: TRBJ2-1; V: TRBV20-1; size: NA; DNA: TGCAGTGCTAGTTCAGGGAGCTACAACAATGAGCAGTTCTTC; CDR3: CSASSGSYNNEQFF
D: NA; J: TRBJ2-5; V: TRBV25-1; size: NA; DNA: TGTGCCAGCAGTGAAAGTATCAGGTCGAAAGAGACCCAGTACTTC; CDR3: CASSESIRSKETQYF
D: TRBD2; J: TRBJ2-3; V: TRBV9; size: NA; DNA: TGTGCCAGCAGCGTAGCAGTGGGGGAGGGCTTTGGAGATACGCAGTATTTT; CDR3: CASSVAVGEGFGDTQYF
D: NA; J: TRBJ2-2; V: TRBV7-3; size: NA; DNA: TGTGCCAGCAGCTCCGGGGGGCGTGTAGGGGAGCTGTTTTTT; CDR3: CASSSGGRVGELFF
D: NA; J: TRBJ1-1; V: TRBV6-5; size: NA; DNA: TGTGCCAGCATATGGCAGGAAGCTTTCTTT; CDR3: CASIWQEAFF
D: NA; J: TRBJ2-2; V: TRBV15; size: NA; DNA: TGTGCCACCAGCAGAGAACCTAGCGAGAGGGGCACCGGGGAGCTGTTTTTT; CDR3: CATSREPSERGTGELFF
D: NA; J: TRBJ1-1; V: TRBV28; size: once; DNA: TGTGCCAGCACCCCAGGAAGTTGGAACGGGAACACTGAAGCTTTCTTT; CDR3: CASTPGSWNGNTEAFF
D: NA; J: TRBJ2-1; V: TRBV3-1/TRBV3-2; size: NA; DNA: TGTGCCAGCAGCCAAGGAGGGAGAGGGTCCTACAATGAGCAGTTCTTC; CDR3: CASSQGGRGSYNEQFF
D: NA; J: TRBJ1-1; V: TRBV4-1; size: NA; DNA: TGCGCCAGCAGCCAAAGGAGGGGTATGGCTGGGACTGAAGCTTTCTTT; CDR3: CASSQRRGMAGTEAFF
D: NA; J: TRBJ2-1; V: TRBV29-1; size: NA; DNA: TGCAGCTCCCTTGGGGGAGAGTCCTACAATGAGCAGTTCTTC; CDR3: CSSLGGESYNEQFF